This T cell receptor (beta chain) comes out of a study of shared clonotypes between healthy human individuals. General study findings and limits: Across several donors, naive CD4 shared roughly 5%, naive CD8 3% to 3.5%, memory CD4 2.3%, memory CD8 0.4% to 0.5%.

The assay used deep level. Clones were read by immunoSEQ multiplex PCR, and TCRdb kept only the in-frame ones, dropping some. The top ten clones hold about 1.5% of a sample with 980,000 or so clones, approximately 76% of them seen once. V shed 4 bases, J shed 4 bases, and the junction held 3 bases outside the gene matches. CDR1 is GTSNPN and CDR2 is SVGIG in the germline V gene (reference sequence). This CDR3 is 12 amino acids long. A remark on this clone: Its antigen is unknown. In the same sample, other DNA sequences code for this CDR3.

The chain links TRBV30 to TRBJ1-2, with 7 bases that match TRBD1. Input material: memory CD4+ T cells sorted from blood. The subset was: CD45RA-negative fraction. This TCR derives from a man between 18 and 29 years old in good health. CDR3 residues: CAWKGQSYGYTF. In nucleotides, the CDR3 is TGTGCCTGGAAGGGACAGTCCTATGGCTACACCTTC.